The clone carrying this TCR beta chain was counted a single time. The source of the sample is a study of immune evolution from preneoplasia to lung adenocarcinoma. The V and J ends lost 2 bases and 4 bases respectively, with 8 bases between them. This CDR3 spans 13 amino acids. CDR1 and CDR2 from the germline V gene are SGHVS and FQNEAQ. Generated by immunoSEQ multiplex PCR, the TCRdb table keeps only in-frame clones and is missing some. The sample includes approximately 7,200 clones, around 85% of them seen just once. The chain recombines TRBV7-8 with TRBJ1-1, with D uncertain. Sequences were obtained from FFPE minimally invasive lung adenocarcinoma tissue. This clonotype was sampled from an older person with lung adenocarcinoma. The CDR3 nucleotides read TGTGCCAGCAGCTTATTGCCGGGCACTGAAGCTTTCTTT. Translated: CASSLLPGTEAFF.